The sample holds a few counts of the clone carrying this T cell receptor (beta chain). The data belong to a study of identical twins. MiXCR, applied by TCRdb to the 5' RACE reads, yields one record per CDR3 protein. Of under 350,000 distinct CDR3 sequences in the sample, roughly 9% were seen once. CDR3 length equals 16 residues. The ends were cut back, 3 bases at V and 8 bases at J, with 20 bases in the middle. CDR1 and CDR2 (germline): LNHNV, YYDKDF (reference sequence). These data are also associated with another study on yellow fever vaccine responses in identical twins. From that report: After vaccination, twins' T cell response reportedly seemed partly convergent, partly personalized.

Sequenced sample: CD8+ T cells sorted from blood. The chain couples TRBV15 to TRBJ2-1; D could derive from TRBD1 or TRBD2 (6 bases each). This sequence was found in a young woman in good health. Written as DNA, the CDR3 is TGTGCCACCAGCAGCCCTTCGGGGGCCCCAGGCGATGAGCAGTTCTTC. It is translated as CATSSPSGAPGDEQFF.